The 12 T cell receptor beta chains below all came from one sample that was sequenced in a study of regulatory T cells in long-lasting Graves disease (dated by TCRdb to about 2021). This specimen's time point label, interpreted: newly diagnosed GD, antithyroid drugs for less than 3 months. For both TCR sequencing and RNA sequencing, RNA was extracted from PBMCs in TRIzol. Libraries were prepared through multiplex PCR. Sequenced on an Illumina HiSeq 4000. To build TCR beta libraries, CDR3 regions were amplified by Arm-PCR using iRepertoire HTBI primers. The raw public reads went through TCRdb reprocessing: fastp at Q25, MiXCR clone calling, in-frame beta chains kept. Each entry is one CDR3 protein sequence, shown with its most common DNA and genes. The sample table holds 350,000 to 550,000 distinct CDR3 sequences, of which 14% to 15% were seen once. The leading ten clones occupy roughly a sixth of the sample.

These data were also reused for a study on T cells in Graves' hyperthyroidism and ophthalmopathy.

The sample here was peripheral blood mononuclear cells (PBMCs), taken at new diagnosis, from a patient treated with antithyroid drugs. These receptors were taken from a woman between 25 and 40 years old with Graves disease. Donor details come from another sample of the same person, matched by shared clones.

This clonotype has at least ten counts. The rearrangement links TRBV12-5 to TRBJ2-1, with 11 bases fitting TRBD2. Unmatched junction bases numbered 3, after V lost 5 bases and J lost 6 bases. Germline V gene lookup returns CDR1 LGHNT and CDR2 FRNRAP. CDR3 length equals 14 residues. The CDR3 region is CASGRLAGINEQFF. DNA of the CDR3: TGTGCTAGTGGTCGACTAGCGGGAATCAATGAGCAGTTCTTC.

This clonotype was detected many times. The J gene is TRBJ2-5, the V gene TRBV6-1, with 10 bases fitting TRBD1. The germline CDR1 and CDR2 sequences are MNHNS and SASEGT. V dropped 5 bases and J dropped 6; count of bases not matched to a gene: 9. This CDR3 comprises 15 residues. This CDR3 reads CASSPPRDRGKTQYF. The CDR3 nucleotides are TGTGCCAGCAGTCCACCCAGGGACAGGGGAAAGACCCAGTACTTC.

The V call is TRBV19, the J call TRBJ1-5, with D unresolved. Trimming cost V 7 bases and J 0 bases, with 10 bases left between them. The CDR3 extends over 14 amino acids. Germline V CDR1 and CDR2: LNHDA, SQIVND (reference sequence). DNA of the CDR3: TGTGCCAGTACCTCGTGGAATAGCAATCAGCCCCAGCATTTT. Its translation: CASTSWNSNQPQHF. Using reference TRBV19 and TRBJ1-5 for the parts outside the CDR3, the full variable domain is DGGITQSPKYLFRKEGQNVTLSCEQNLNHDAMYWYRQDPGQGLRLIYYSQIVNDFQKGDIAEGYSVSREKKESFPLTVTSAQKNPTAFYLCASTSWNSNQPQHFGDGTRLSIL.

Only a few counts were recorded for this clonotype. V usage is TRBV6-1 and J usage is TRBJ2-7; 8 bases align to TRBD2. Germline trimming cut 7 bases from V and 5 bases from J; bases unmatched to any gene: 1. The germline gives CDR1 MNHNS, CDR2 SASEGT. The CDR3 totals 11 residues. The CDR3 is CASTGLDEQYF. Here the CDR3 DNA reads TGTGCCAGCACGGGACTAGACGAGCAGTACTTC.

This rearrangement joins TRBV30 to TRBJ1-5, with D perhaps TRBD1 (5 bases). The CDR3 loop spans 13 amino acids. V was shortened by 2 bases and J by 4 bases, with 9 bases between the two germline ends. Germline-derived CDR1 and CDR2 are GTSNPN and SVGIG (reference sequence). The CDR3 DNA is TGTGCCTGGAGTACACAGGAGAATCAGCCCCAGCATTTT. Its protein product is CAWSTQENQPQHF. Using reference TRBV30 and TRBJ1-5 for the parts outside the CDR3, the full variable domain is SQTIHQWPATLVQPVGSPLSLECTVEGTSNPNLYWYRQAAGRGLQLLFYSVGIGQISSEVPQNLSASRPQDRQFILSSKKLLLSDSGFYLCAWSTQENQPQHFGDGTRLSIL.

At least ten counts were recorded for this clonotype. The V and J genes are TRBV7-2 and TRBJ2-7, with D possibly matching TRBD2 (6 bases). The V end lost 6 bases, the J end lost 3 bases, and 12 bases lay between the germline ends. The CDR3 contains 13 residues. The germline V gene has CDR1 SGHTA and CDR2 FQGNSA. CDR3 sequence: CASRTPGDYEQYF. The CDR3 nucleotides are TGTGCCAGCAGGACGCCGGGGGACTACGAGCAGTACTTC.

The chain is built from TRBV11-2 and TRBJ2-5; TRBD2 agrees at 14 bases. The junction had 6 bases not matched to a gene; V was cut back by 5 bases and J by 4 bases. This CDR3 has 16 amino acids. The germline gives CDR1 SGHAT, CDR2 FQNNGV. CDR3 nucleotide sequence: TGTGCCAGCAGCACTCGACTAGCGGGAGGGCCAGAGACCCAGTACTTC. Translating it yields CASSTRLAGGPETQYF.

This clonotype has a count of ten or more. The V and J genes are TRBV20-1 and TRBJ2-5, with TRBD2 matching 12 bases. CDR1 is DFQATT, CDR2 SNEGSKA, per germline (reference sequence). This CDR3 contains 16 residues. Trimming cost V 1 base and J 0 bases; bases outside gene matches: 3. CDR3 residues: CSARGLAGAYQETQYF. DNA for the CDR3: TGCAGTGCTAGAGGACTAGCGGGAGCCTACCAAGAGACCCAGTACTTC.

The chain employs TRBV6-2 or TRBV6-3 and TRBJ2-3; 10 nucleotides align to TRBD2. Germline assignment: CDR1 MNHEY and CDR2 SVGEGT. This CDR3 contains 16 residues. V lost 5 bases, J lost 3 bases, and 8 bases stayed unmatched. CDR3 sequence reads: CASSTSSGSGTDTQYF. The CDR3 coding sequence is TGTGCCAGCAGTACGTCTAGCGGGAGCGGAACAGATACGCAGTATTTT.

This clonotype was found many times. The CDR3 loop is CASSFDREGKNIQYF. The CDR3 region has the DNA TGTGCCAGCAGCTTCGACAGGGAAGGCAAAAACATTCAGTACTTC. The chain combines TRBV12-3 or TRBV12-4 with TRBJ2-4, with TRBD1 matching over 7 bases. J gave up 3 bases and V 6 bases, and 8 bases lay outside the gene matches. The CDR3 sequence is 15 residues long.

This clonotype has a single count. The V gene is TRBV15, the J gene TRBJ2-7; D is possibly TRBD2 (5 bases). The CDR3 spans 14 residues. Germline loops: CDR1 LNHNV, CDR2 YYDKDF (reference sequence). V lost 0 bases and J lost 2, with 8 bases in between. This chain's CDR3 is CATSREFGTYEQYF. Here the CDR3 DNA reads TGTGCCACCAGCAGAGAGTTCGGGACCTACGAGCAGTACTTC.

The sample holds many counts of this clonotype. The CDR3 region has the DNA TGTGCCAGCAGCTTCCGGACTAGCGGAATATACAATGAGCAGTTCTTC. Translating it yields CASSFRTSGIYNEQFF. This chain connects TRBV5-6 to TRBJ2-1; 10 positions match TRBD2. The CDR3 contains 16 residues. V shed 2 bases, J shed 4 bases, and the junction held 6 bases outside the gene matches. The germline gives CDR1 SGHDT, CDR2 YYEEEE.